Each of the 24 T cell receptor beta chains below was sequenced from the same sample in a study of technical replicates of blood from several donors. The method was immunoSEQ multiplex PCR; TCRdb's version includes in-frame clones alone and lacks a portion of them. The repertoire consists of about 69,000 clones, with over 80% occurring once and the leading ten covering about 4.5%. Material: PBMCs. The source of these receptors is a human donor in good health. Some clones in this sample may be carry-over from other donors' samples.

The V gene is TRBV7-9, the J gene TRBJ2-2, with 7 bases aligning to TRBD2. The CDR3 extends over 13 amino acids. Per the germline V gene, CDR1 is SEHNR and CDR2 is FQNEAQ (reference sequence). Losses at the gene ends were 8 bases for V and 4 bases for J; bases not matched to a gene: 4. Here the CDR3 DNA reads TGTGCCAGCCAAGGGGAGGGCACCGGGGAGCTGTTTTTT. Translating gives CASQGEGTGELFF.

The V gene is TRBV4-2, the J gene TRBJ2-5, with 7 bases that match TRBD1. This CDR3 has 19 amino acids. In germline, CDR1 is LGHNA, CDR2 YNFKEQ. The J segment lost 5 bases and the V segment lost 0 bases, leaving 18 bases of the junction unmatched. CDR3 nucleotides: TGTGCCAGCAGCCAAGATACCGGACAGGCCTCCTTTTGGGCGGAGACCCAGTACTTC. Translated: CASSQDTGQASFWAETQYF.

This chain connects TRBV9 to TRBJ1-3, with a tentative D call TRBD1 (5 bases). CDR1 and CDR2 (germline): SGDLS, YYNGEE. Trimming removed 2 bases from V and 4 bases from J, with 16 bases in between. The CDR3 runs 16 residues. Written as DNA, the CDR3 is TGTGCCAGCAGCGTGGGGCAGGGACTCTCCGGAAACACCATATATTTT. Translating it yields CASSVGQGLSGNTIYF.

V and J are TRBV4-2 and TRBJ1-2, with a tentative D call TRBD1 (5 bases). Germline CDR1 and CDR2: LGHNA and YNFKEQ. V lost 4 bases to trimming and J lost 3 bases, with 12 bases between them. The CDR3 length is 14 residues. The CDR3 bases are TGTGCCAGCAGCCTGGGTCGGGGGTACTATGGCTACACCTTC. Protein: CASSLGRGYYGYTF.

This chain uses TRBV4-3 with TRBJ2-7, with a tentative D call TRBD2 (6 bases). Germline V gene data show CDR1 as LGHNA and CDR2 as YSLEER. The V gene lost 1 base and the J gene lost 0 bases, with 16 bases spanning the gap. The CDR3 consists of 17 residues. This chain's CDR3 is CASSQGIQGGFSYEQYF. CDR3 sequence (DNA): TGCGCCAGCAGCCAAGGAATCCAGGGAGGATTCTCCTACGAGCAGTACTTC.

The CDR3 DNA is TGCGCCAGCAGCCCCAGTTGGCAGGGGGATGGCTACACCTTC. Protein product: CASSPSWQGDGYTF. The chain links TRBV5-1 to TRBJ1-2; TRBD1 matches at 7 bases. Unmatched junction bases numbered 9, after V lost 4 bases and J lost 6 bases. This CDR3 comprises 14 residues. Per germline, CDR1 SGHRS and CDR2 YFSETQ.

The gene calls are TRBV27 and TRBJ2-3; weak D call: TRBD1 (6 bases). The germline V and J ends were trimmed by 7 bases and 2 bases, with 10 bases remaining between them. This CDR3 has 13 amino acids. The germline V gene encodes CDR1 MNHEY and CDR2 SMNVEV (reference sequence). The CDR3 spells CASTRDTTDTQYF. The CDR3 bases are TGTGCCAGCACCCGGGACACCACAGATACGCAGTATTTT.

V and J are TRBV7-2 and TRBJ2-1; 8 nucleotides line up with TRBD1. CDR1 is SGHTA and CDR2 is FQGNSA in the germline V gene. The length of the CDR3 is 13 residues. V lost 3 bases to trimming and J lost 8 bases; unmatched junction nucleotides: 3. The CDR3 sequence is CASSFGQGYEQFF. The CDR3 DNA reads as TGTGCCAGCAGCTTTGGACAGGGATATGAGCAGTTCTTC.

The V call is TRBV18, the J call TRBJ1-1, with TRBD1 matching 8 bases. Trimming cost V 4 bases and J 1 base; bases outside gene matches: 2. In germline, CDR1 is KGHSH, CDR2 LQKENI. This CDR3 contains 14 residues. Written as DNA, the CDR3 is TGTGCCAGCTCACTCCAGGGGGCGAACACTGAAGCTTTCTTT. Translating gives CASSLQGANTEAFF.

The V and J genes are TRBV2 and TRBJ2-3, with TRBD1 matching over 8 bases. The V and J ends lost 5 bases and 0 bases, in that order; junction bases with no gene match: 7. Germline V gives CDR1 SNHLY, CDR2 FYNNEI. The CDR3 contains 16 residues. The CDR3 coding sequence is TGTGCCAGCAGTTACTCAGGGGGCTCTAGCACAGATACGCAGTATTTT. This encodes CASSYSGGSSTDTQYF.

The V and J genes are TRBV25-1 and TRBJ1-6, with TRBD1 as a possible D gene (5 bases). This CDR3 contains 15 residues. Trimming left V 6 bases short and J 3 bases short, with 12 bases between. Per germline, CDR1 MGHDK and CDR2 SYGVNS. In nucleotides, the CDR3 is TGTGCCAGCAGAGTTGCGGGGGACTATAATTCACCCCTCCACTTT. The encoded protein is CASRVAGDYNSPLHF.

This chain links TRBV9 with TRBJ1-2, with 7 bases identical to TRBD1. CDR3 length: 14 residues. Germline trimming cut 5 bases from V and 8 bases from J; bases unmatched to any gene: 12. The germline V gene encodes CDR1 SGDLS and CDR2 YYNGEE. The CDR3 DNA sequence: TGTGCCAGCAGGGAAATAGACAGGGCGGACGGCTACACCTTC. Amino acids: CASREIDRADGYTF.

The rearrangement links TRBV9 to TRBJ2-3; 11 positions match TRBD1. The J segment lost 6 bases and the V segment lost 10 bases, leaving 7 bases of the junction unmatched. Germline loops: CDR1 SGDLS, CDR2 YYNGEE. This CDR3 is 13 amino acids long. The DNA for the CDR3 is TGTGCCTCGGGACAGGGGGTTATGGATACGCAGTATTTT. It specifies CASGQGVMDTQYF.

The CDR3 protein is CASSLEIAGANVLTF. The CDR3 nucleotides are TGCGCCAGCAGCTTAGAGATAGCTGGGGCCAACGTCCTGACTTTC. The chain employs TRBV5-1 and TRBJ2-6; D unclear. The CDR3 length is 15 residues. Trimming cost V 2 bases and J 2 bases, with 8 bases left between them. CDR1 and CDR2 from the germline V gene are SGHRS and YFSETQ.

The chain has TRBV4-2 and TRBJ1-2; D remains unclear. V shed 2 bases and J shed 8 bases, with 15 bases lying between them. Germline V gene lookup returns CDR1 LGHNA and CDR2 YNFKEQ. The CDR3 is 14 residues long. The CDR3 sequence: CASSQTAPGEGYTF. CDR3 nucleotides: TGTGCCAGCAGCCAAACAGCCCCGGGAGAAGGCTACACCTTC.

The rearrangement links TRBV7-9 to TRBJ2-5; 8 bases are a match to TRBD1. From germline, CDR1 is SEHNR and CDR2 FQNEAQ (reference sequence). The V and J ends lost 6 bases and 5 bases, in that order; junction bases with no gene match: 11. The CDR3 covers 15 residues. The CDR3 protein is CASSSLAGGLETQYF. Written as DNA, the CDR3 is TGTGCCAGCAGTTCATTAGCAGGGGGCTTGGAGACCCAGTACTTC.

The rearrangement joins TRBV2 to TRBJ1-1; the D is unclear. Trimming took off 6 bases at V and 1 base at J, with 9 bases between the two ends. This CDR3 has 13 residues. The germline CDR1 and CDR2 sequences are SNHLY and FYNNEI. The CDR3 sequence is CASRYRTNTEAFF. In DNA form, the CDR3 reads TGTGCCAGCAGGTACAGAACGAACACTGAAGCTTTCTTT.

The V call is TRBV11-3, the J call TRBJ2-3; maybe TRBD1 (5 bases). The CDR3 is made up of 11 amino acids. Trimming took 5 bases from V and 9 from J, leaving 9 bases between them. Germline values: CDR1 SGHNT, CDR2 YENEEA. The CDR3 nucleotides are TGTGCCAGCAGCGCGGACAAAACGCAGTATTTT. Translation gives CASSADKTQYF.

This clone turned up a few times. The CDR3, as DNA: TGTGCCAGCAGCTTCTTACCCCCCAGGGGCAATGAGCAGTTCTTC. This gives the protein CASSFLPPRGNEQFF. The chain combines TRBV7-9 with TRBJ2-1, with D perhaps matching TRBD1 (6 bases). V was shortened by 3 bases and J by 6 bases, with 15 bases between the two germline ends. Germline loops: CDR1 SEHNR, CDR2 FQNEAQ (reference sequence). The CDR3 covers 15 residues.

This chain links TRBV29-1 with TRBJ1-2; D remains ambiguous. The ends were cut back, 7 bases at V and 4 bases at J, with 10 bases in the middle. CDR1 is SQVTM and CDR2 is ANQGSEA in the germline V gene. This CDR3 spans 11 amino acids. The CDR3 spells CSGATSYGYTF. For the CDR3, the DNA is TGCAGCGGGGCTACCTCCTATGGCTACACCTTC.

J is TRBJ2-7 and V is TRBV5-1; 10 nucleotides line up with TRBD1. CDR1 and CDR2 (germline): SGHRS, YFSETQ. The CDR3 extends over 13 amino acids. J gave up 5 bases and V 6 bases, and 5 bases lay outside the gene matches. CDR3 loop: CASTWDRGNEQYF. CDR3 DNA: TGCGCCAGCACCTGGGACAGGGGAAACGAGCAGTACTTC.

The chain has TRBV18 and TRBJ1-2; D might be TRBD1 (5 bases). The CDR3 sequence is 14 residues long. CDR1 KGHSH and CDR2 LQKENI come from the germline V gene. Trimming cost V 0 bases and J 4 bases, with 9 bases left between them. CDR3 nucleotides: TGTGCCAGCTCACCACCTTCAGACAGCTATGGCTACACCTTC. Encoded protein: CASSPPSDSYGYTF.

In nucleotides, the CDR3 is TGCGCCAGCAGTGTACCGGGACTTACAACGAATGAGCAGTTCTTC. It specifies CASSVPGLTTNEQFF. This chain links TRBV10-1 with TRBJ2-1; perhaps TRBD2 as D (6 bases). CDR1 WNHNN and CDR2 SYGVQD come from the germline V gene (reference sequence). Deletions cut 4 bases from V and 7 bases from J, with 17 bases between. This CDR3 contains 15 residues.

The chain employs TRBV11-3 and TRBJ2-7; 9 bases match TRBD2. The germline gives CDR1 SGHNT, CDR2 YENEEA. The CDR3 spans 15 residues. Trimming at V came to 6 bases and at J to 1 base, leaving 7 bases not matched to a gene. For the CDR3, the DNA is TGTGCCAGCAGGATGGGGACTAGCAAGTCCTACGAGCAGTACTTC. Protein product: CASRMGTSKSYEQYF.